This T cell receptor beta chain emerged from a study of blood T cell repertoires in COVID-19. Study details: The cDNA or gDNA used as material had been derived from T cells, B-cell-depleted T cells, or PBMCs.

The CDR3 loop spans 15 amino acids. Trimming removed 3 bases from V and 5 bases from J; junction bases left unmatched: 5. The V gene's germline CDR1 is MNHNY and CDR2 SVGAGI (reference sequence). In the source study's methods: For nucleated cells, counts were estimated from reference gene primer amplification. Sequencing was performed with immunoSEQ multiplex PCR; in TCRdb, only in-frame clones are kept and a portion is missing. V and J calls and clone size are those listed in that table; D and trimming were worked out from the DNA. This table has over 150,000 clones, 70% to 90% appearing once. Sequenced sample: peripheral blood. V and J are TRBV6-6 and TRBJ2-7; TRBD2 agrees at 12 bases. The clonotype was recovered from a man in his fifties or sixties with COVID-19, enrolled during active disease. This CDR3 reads CASSYRLAGADEQYF. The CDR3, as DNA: TGTGCCAGCAGTTATCGACTAGCGGGAGCCGACGAGCAGTACTTC.